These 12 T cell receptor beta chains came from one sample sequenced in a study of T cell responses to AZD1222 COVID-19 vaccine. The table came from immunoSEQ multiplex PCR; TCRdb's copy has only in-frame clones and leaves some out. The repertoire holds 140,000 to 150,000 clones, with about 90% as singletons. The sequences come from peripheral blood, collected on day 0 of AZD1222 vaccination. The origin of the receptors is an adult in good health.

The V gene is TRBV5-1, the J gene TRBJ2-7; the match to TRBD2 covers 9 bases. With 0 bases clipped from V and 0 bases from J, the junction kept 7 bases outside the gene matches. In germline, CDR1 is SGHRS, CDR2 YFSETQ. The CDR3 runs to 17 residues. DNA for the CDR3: TGCGCCAGCAGCTTGGTAGCTAGCGGGGAATACTCCTACGAGCAGTACTTC. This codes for CASSLVASGEYSYEQYF.

CDR3 sequence reads: CASSTASNEKLFF. DNA of the CDR3: TGTGCCAGCAGTACAGCATCTAATGAAAAACTGTTTTTT. The chain employs TRBV28 and TRBJ1-4; D unclear. The germline V and J ends were trimmed by 5 bases and 3 bases, with 7 bases remaining between them. CDR1 is MDHEN and CDR2 is SYDVKM in the germline V gene. The length of the CDR3 is 13 residues.

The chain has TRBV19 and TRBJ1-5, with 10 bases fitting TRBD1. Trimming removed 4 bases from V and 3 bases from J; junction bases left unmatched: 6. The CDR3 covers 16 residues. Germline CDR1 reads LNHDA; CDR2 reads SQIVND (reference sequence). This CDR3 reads CASSSRDRGSNQPQHF. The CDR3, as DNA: TGTGCCAGTAGTAGTAGGGACAGGGGTTCCAATCAGCCCCAGCATTTT.

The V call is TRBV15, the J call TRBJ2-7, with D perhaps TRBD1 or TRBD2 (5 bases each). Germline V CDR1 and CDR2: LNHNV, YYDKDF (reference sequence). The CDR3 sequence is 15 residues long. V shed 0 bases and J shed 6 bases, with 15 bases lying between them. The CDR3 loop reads CATSRDWSGAGEQYF. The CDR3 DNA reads TGTGCCACCAGCAGAGATTGGTCCGGGGCAGGCGAGCAGTACTTC.

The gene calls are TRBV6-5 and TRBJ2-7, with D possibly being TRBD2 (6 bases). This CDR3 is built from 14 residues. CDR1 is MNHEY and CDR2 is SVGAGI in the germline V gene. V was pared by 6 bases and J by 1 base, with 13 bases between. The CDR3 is CASSPFGGSYEQYF. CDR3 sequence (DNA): TGTGCCAGCAGCCCCTTTGGGGGGTCCTACGAGCAGTACTTC.

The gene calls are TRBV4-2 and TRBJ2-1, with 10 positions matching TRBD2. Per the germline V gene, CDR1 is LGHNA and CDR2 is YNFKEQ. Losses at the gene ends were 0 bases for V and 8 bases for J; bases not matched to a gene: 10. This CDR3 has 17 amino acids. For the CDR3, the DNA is TGTGCCAGCAGCCAAGATCTCCCTAGCGGGAGAGGGTATGAGCAGTTCTTC. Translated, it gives CASSQDLPSGRGYEQFF.

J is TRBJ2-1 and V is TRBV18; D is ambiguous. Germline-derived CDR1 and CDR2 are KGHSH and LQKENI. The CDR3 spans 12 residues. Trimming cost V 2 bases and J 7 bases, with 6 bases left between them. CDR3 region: CASSPEGNEQFF. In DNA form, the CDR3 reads TGTGCCAGCTCACCAGAAGGTAATGAGCAGTTCTTC.

The CDR3 DNA reads TGTGCCAGCAGCTTAGGGACAGCCAATTCACCCCTCCACTTT. Amino acids: CASSLGTANSPLHF. The chain couples TRBV7-3 to TRBJ1-6, with 7 nucleotides matching TRBD1. The J segment lost 7 bases and the V segment lost 2 bases, leaving 2 bases of the junction unmatched. CDR3 size: 14 residues. The germline V gene has CDR1 SGHTA and CDR2 FQGTGA. Full variable domain (outside the CDR3, taken from reference TRBV7-3 and TRBJ1-6): GAGVSQTPSNKVTEKGKYVELRCDPISGHTALYWYRQSLGQGPEFLIYFQGTGAADDSGLPNDRFFAVRPEGSVSTLKIQRTERGDSAVYLCASSLGTANSPLHFGNGTRLTVT.

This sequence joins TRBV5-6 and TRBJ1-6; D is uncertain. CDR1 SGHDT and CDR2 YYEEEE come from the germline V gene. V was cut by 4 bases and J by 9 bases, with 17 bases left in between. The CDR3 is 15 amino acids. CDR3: CASSDGPIGLSPLHF. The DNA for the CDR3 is TGTGCCAGCAGCGATGGACCGATAGGACTTTCACCCCTCCACTTT.

The chain's CDR3 is CASGLQGGTEAFF. The CDR3 nucleotides read TGTGCTAGTGGTTTACAGGGAGGCACTGAAGCTTTCTTT. The V call is TRBV12-5, the J call TRBJ1-1; TRBD1 is a possible D gene (6 bases). The V and J ends lost 3 bases and 4 bases respectively, with 9 bases between them. Per the germline V gene, CDR1 is LGHNT and CDR2 is FRNRAP. The CDR3 spans 13 residues. Full variable domain (rest looked up from reference TRBV12-5 and TRBJ1-1): DARVTQTPRHKVTEMGQEVTMRCQPILGHNTVFWYRQTMMQGLELLAYFRNRAPLDDSGMPKDRFSAEMPDATLATLKIQPSEPRDSAVYFCASGLQGGTEAFFGQGTRLTVV.

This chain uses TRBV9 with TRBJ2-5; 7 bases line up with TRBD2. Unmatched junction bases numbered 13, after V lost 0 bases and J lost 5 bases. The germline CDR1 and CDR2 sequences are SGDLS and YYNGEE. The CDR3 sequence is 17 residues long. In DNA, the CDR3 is TGTGCCAGCAGCGTAGGAGCAGGGCACAGCGGGGTCGAGACCCAGTACTTC. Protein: CASSVGAGHSGVETQYF.

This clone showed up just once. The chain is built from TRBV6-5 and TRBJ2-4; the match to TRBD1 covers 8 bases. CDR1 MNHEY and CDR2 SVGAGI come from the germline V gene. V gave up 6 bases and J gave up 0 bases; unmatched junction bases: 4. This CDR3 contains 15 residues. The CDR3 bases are TGTGCCAGCAGCCCAGGGGGCGCAGCCAAAAACATTCAGTACTTC. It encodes CASSPGGAAKNIQYF.